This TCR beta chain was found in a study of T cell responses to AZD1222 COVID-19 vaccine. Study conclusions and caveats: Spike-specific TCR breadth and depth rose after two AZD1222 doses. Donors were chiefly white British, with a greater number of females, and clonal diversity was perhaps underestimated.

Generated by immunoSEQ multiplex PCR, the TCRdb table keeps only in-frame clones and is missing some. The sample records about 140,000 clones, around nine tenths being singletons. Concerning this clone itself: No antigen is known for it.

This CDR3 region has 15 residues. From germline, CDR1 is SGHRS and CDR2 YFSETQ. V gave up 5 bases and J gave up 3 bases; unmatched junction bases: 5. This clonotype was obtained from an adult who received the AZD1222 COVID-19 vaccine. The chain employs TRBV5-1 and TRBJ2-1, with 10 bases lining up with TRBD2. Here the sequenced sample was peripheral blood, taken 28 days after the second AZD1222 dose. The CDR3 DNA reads TGCGCCAGCAGTGAGAGGACTAGCGGCTACAATGAGCAGTTCTTC. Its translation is CASSERTSGYNEQFF. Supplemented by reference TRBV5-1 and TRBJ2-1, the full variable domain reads KAGVTQTPRYLIKTRGQQVTLSCSPISGHRSVSWYQQTPGQGLQFLFEYFSETQRNKGNFPGRFSGRQFSNSRSEMNVSTLELGDSALYLCASSERTSGYNEQFFGPGTRLTVL.